A selection of T cell receptor beta chains follows, all from one sample in a study of PD-1 blockade in classical Hodgkin lymphoma. Clones were read by immunoSEQ multiplex PCR, and TCRdb kept only the in-frame ones, dropping some. The sample comprises about 110,000 clones, 80% to 90% of which are singletons, and 20% rests with the top ten. The material was peripheral blood mononuclear cells (PBMCs), obtained before the second cycle of nivolumab. All receptors derive from a human donor with classical Hodgkin lymphoma. Each CDR3 is given without its conserved first and last residue.

CDR3 length	V gene	J gene	CDR3 protein
14	TRBV9	TRBJ2-1	ASSVGGSTTGNEQF
12	TRBV11-2	TRBJ1-5	ASSLSGVDQPQH
10	TRBV2	TRBJ1-2	ASSGTDNGYT
10	TRBV19	TRBJ1-1	ATSGRFGEAF
11	TRBV6-4	TRBJ1-1	ASSLDRLTEAF
14	TRBV7-8	TRBJ2-3	ASSLNSGRVGDTQY
11	TRBV10-2	TRBJ2-3	ASISGSTGTQY
11	TRBV19	TRBJ2-2	ASAPSYTGELF
17	TRBV7-2	TRBJ2-2	ASSLARVGGGLNTGELF
12	TRBV7-9	TRBJ1-4	ASSRNDGNEKLF
12	TRBV30	TRBJ1-4	AWNRDRAEEKLF
11	TRBV30	TRBJ2-1	AWSESLYNEQF
11	TRBV19	TRBJ2-7	ASTGTGSYEQY
15	TRBV4-2	TRBJ1-3	ASSPVLGHYSGNTIY
13	TRBV14	TRBJ1-3	ASSLGRYSGNTIY
12	TRBV7-2	TRBJ1-5	ASSFGPEDQPQH
10	TRBV10-2	TRBJ2-7	ASSESGGEQY
12	TRBV6-6	TRBJ1-4	ASSYQGTNEKLF
14	TRBV5-4	TRBJ2-1	ASSLGGIGSYNEQF
14	TRBV7-2	TRBJ2-5	ASSSIMLAGGETQY
11	TRBV28	TRBJ1-2	ASSNLLNYGYT
10	TRBV30	TRBJ1-1	AWSVSGGEAF
12	TRBV27	TRBJ1-1	ASRQGPTNTEAF
16	TRBV21-1	TRBJ1-5	ASSKGTYREVSNQPQH
14	TRBV5-1	TRBJ2-7	ASSPGGDPIQYEQY
11	TRBV6-1	TRBJ1-5	ASRRAGEEPQH
12	TRBV2	TRBJ2-3	ASNRERAADTQY
14	TRBV7-9	TRBJ2-3	ASSPKLAGLRDTQY
13	TRBV7-2	TRBJ2-4	ASGRQGGSENIQY
13	TRBV13	TRBJ2-7	ASSLRTSGTHEQY
14	TRBV19	TRBJ2-7	ASSPRTSGFPYEQY
13	TRBV6-5	TRBJ1-5	ASSVPGTSNQPQH
13	TRBV27	TRBJ2-1	ASSLEGALYNEQF
14	TRBV15	TRBJ1-3	ATSRDGARPGNTIY
11	TRBV6-5	TRBJ1-4	ASAGTYNEKLF
11	TRBV5-1	TRBJ1-2	ASSPDRAYGYT
11	TRBV27	TRBJ1-1	ASSFREGTEAF
13	TRBV5-4	TRBJ2-7	ASSSMALGQYEQY
15	TRBV15	TRBJ2-1	ATSRDRTQGSYNEQF
15	TRBV15	TRBJ2-1	ATSLGPQQAPGNEQF